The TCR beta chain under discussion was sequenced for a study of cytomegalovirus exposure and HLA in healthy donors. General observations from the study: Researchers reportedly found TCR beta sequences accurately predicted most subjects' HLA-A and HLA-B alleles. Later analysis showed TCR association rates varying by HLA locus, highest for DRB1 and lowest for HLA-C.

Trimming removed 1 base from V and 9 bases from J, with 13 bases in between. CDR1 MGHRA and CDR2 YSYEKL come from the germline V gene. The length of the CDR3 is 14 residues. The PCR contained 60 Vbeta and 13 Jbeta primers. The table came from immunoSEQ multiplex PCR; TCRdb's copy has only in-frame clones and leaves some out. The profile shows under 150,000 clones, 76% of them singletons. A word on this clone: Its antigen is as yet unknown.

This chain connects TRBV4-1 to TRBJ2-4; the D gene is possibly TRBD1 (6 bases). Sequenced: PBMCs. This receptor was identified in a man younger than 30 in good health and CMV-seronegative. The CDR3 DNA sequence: TGCGCCAGCAGCCAAGGGGGGCCCCGAGGCATTCAGTACTTC. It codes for CASSQGGPRGIQYF.